The 21 T cell receptor beta chains listed next were all sequenced from one sample in a study of early stage breast cancer tumors. This table comes from immunoSEQ multiplex PCR, and its TCRdb copy is limited to in-frame clones, with some not included. In the table there are roughly 1,500 clones, around 77% of which are singletons. Specimen: normal breast tissue next to the tumor. The receptors were sampled from a person between 50 and 60 years old with breast cancer.

The chain combines TRBV7-2 with TRBJ2-3; 9 bases match TRBD2. The CDR3 extends over 16 amino acids. Germline V CDR1 and CDR2: SGHTA, FQGNSA. V lost 5 bases to trimming and J lost 5 bases; unmatched junction nucleotides: 11. Here the CDR3 reads CASSKGGLAAGDTQYF. CDR3 sequence (DNA): TGTGCCAGCAGCAAGGGGGGACTAGCTGCGGGAGATACGCAGTATTTT.

This clone was counted only a few times. This chain links TRBV6-5 with TRBJ2-1; possible D gene TRBD2, 5 bases. Between the trimmed V and J ends, which lost 0 bases and 8 bases, there was a span of 14 bases. The CDR3 runs to 15 residues. Germline loops: CDR1 MNHEY, CDR2 SVGAGI. The CDR3 bases are TGTGCCAGCAGTTACTCAGTGATGCGGGCCCATGAGCAGTTCTTC. This translates into CASSYSVMRAHEQFF.

The gene calls are TRBV10-3 and TRBJ2-1; 7 bases are a match to TRBD2. J lost 0 bases, V lost 6 bases, and 8 bases had no gene match. From germline, CDR1 is ENHRY and CDR2 SYGVKD. CDR3 length: 16 amino acids. DNA of the CDR3: TGTGCCATCAGGACCCCTAGCGGAAGCTCCTACAATGAGCAGTTCTTC. Encoded protein: CAIRTPSGSSYNEQFF.

The rearrangement links TRBV2 to TRBJ1-5, with a weak D call TRBD1 (5 bases). V was pared by 7 bases and J by 3 bases, with 16 bases between. Germline assignment: CDR1 SNHLY and CDR2 FYNNEI. This CDR3 comprises 15 residues. The CDR3 is CASTQGSTINQPQHF. DNA of the CDR3: TGTGCCAGCACCCAGGGAAGCACGATCAATCAGCCCCAGCATTTT.

The sample holds a few counts of this clone. The rearrangement uses TRBV9 and TRBJ1-5; 12 bases fit TRBD1. Germline trimming cut 4 bases from V and 6 bases from J; bases unmatched to any gene: 2. Germline loops: CDR1 SGDLS, CDR2 YYNGEE. The CDR3 spans 14 residues. This CDR3 is CASSRDRGLQPQHF. In DNA, the CDR3 is TGTGCCAGCAGCCGGGACAGGGGGCTTCAGCCCCAGCATTTT.

This chain joins TRBV30 and TRBJ2-3; the D is unclear. V lost 0 bases and J lost 0, with 10 bases in between. The CDR3 spans 15 residues. Looked up from germline, CDR1 is GTSNPN and CDR2 is SVGIG (reference sequence). The CDR3 nucleotides read TGTGCCTGGAGTGTCGGCGGTATTAGCACAGATACGCAGTATTTT. Amino acids: CAWSVGGISTDTQYF.

This clone occurred a few times. The J gene is TRBJ1-5, the V gene TRBV6-1; D is undetermined. The CDR3 runs 15 residues. Germline assignment: CDR1 MNHNS and CDR2 SASEGT. Between the trimmed V and J ends, which lost 3 bases and 2 bases, there was a span of 11 bases. The CDR3 region has the DNA TGTGCCAGCAGTGATCTAGGGTTAGGCAATCAGCCCCAGCATTTT. Residues: CASSDLGLGNQPQHF.

The chain links TRBV11-3 to TRBJ2-7; 9 bases are a match to TRBD1. The V gene's germline CDR1 is SGHNT and CDR2 YENEEA. Germline trimming cut 5 bases from V and 3 bases from J; bases unmatched to any gene: 8. CDR3 length: 15 amino acids. The CDR3 DNA reads as TGTGCCAGCAGCGCATCCGGGACAGGGAACTACGAGCAGTACTTC. It is translated as CASSASGTGNYEQYF. Variable domain in full (rest from reference TRBV11-3 and TRBJ2-7): EAGVVQSPRYKIIEKKQPVAFWCNPISGHNTLYWYLQNLGQGPELLIRYENEEAVDDSQLPKDRFSAERLKGVDSTLKIQPAELGDSAVYLCASSASGTGNYEQYFGPGTRLTVT.

This sequence joins TRBV10-3 and TRBJ2-2; 14 bases match TRBD2. Unmatched junction bases numbered 11, after V lost 6 bases and J lost 5 bases. Germline loops: CDR1 ENHRY, CDR2 SYGVKD. The CDR3 totals 18 residues. The CDR3 DNA follows: TGTGCCATCAGGAGCGGGACTAGCGGGAGAAGAGAAACCGGGGAGCTGTTTTTT. Its protein is CAIRSGTSGRRETGELFF.

The chain is built from TRBV11-2 and TRBJ2-7; 9 nucleotides match TRBD1. With 5 bases clipped from V and 4 bases from J, the junction kept 6 bases outside the gene matches. The length of the CDR3 is 14 residues. Germline V gives CDR1 SGHAT, CDR2 FQNNGV. The CDR3 loop reads CASSQGTGYYEQYV. The CDR3 DNA follows: TGTGCCAGCAGCCAGGGGACAGGGTATTACGAGCAGTACGTC.

This chain links TRBV7-8 with TRBJ1-5; TRBD1 agrees at 10 bases. J was trimmed by 5 bases and V by 1 base; bases with no gene match: 2. CDR1 SGHVS and CDR2 FQNEAQ come from the germline V gene. The CDR3 length is 15 residues. In DNA, the CDR3 is TGTGCCAGCAGCTTAGGTGGGACAGGGGATCAGCCCCAGCATTTT. This encodes CASSLGGTGDQPQHF.

The J gene is TRBJ2-7, the V gene TRBV12-5; D may be TRBD1 (5 bases). This CDR3 has 13 residues. From germline, CDR1 is LGHNT and CDR2 FRNRAP. The CDR3 sequence is CASGSDSSCEQYV. The CDR3 coding sequence is TGTGCTAGTGGTTCTGACAGTTCCTGCGAGCAGTACGTC.

In regard to this clone: The junction does not match germline at one end; this may be a read error. The chain carries TRBV5-1 and TRBJ2-1, with TRBD2 identical over 12 bases. There are 13 residues in the CDR3. Germline V gene lookup returns CDR1 SGHRS and CDR2 YFSETQ. The CDR3 loop reads CASSTGLAGLSVF. In DNA form, the CDR3 reads TGCGCCAGCAGCACCGGACTAGCGGGACTATCGGTCTTC.

This clone was counted only a few times. The chain has TRBV29-1 and TRBJ1-5; no definite D call. The CDR3 is 12 residues long. V shed 4 bases and J shed 5 bases, with 9 bases lying between them. Germline assignment: CDR1 SQVTM and CDR2 ANQGSEA. The chain's CDR3 is CSVGQVDQPQHF. DNA for the CDR3: TGCAGCGTTGGGCAAGTAGATCAGCCCCAGCATTTT.

The chain uses TRBV5-6 and TRBJ2-3, with 10 bases that match TRBD2. V shed 2 bases, J shed 3 bases, and the junction held 6 bases outside the gene matches. CDR1 is SGHDT, CDR2 YYEEEE, per germline. The CDR3 is 16 amino acids. Here the CDR3 reads CASSFLAGAQTDTQYF. The CDR3 DNA reads as TGTGCCAGCAGCTTCCTAGCGGGGGCACAAACAGATACGCAGTATTTT. Supplemented by reference TRBV5-6 and TRBJ2-3, the full variable domain reads DAGVTQSPTHLIKTRGQQVTLRCSPKSGHDTVSWYQQALGQGPQFIFQYYEEEERQRGNFPDRFSGHQFPNYSSELNVNALLLGDSALYLCASSFLAGAQTDTQYFGPGTRLTVL.

The sample holds one count of this clone. This rearrangement joins TRBV28 to TRBJ2-3, with D unclear. The length of the CDR3 is 14 residues. Trimming pared 3 bases from V and 2 bases from J, leaving 9 bases between. The germline CDR1 and CDR2 sequences are MDHEN and SYDVKM. For the CDR3, the DNA is TGTGCCAGCAGTTTGGGCGGTTCCACAGATACGCAGTATTTT. Its protein is CASSLGGSTDTQYF. Full variable domain (remainder filled in from reference TRBV28 and TRBJ2-3): DVKVTQSSRYLVKRTGEKVFLECVQDMDHENMFWYRQDPGLGLRLIYFSYDVKMKEKGDIPEGYSVSREKKERFSLILESASTNQTSMYLCASSLGGSTDTQYFGPGTRLTVL.

The genes are TRBV14 and TRBJ2-1; D is uncertain. CDR1 SGHDN and CDR2 FVKESK come from the germline V gene. The V end was cut by 1 base, the J end by 5 bases, with 6 bases between. The CDR3 covers 13 residues. DNA of the CDR3: TGTGCCAGCAGCCAAGGTTATGACAATGAGCAGTTCTTC. It encodes CASSQGYDNEQFF.

This clone was observed a single time. This rearrangement joins TRBV5-8 to TRBJ1-2; D is unclear. CDR1 and CDR2 from the germline V gene are SGHTS and YDEGEE. Trimming took 1 base from V and 8 from J, leaving 9 bases between them. The CDR3 extends over 12 amino acids. CDR3 protein: CASSLLGFGYTF. The DNA for the CDR3 is TGTGCCAGCAGCTTGTTAGGGTTCGGCTACACCTTC. The full variable domain, in which reference TRBV5-8 and TRBJ1-2 provide the parts outside the CDR3, is EAGVTQSPTHLIKTRGQQATLRCSPISGHTSVYWYQQALGLGLQFLLWYDEGEERNRGNFPPRFSGRQFPNYSSELNVNALELEDSALYLCASSLLGFGYTFGSGTRLTVV.

This clone came up once. V and J are TRBV18 and TRBJ1-6; a possible D gene is TRBD1 (5 bases). The CDR3 spans 15 residues. Trimming took off 2 bases at V and 7 bases at J, with 12 bases between the two ends. CDR1 is KGHSH and CDR2 is LQKENI in the germline V gene. CDR3 sequence: CASSPNGALNSPLHF. The CDR3 DNA is TGTGCCAGCTCACCAAACGGGGCTCTAAATTCACCCCTCCACTTT.

This clone was detected only a few times. The CDR3 DNA reads TGTGCCAGTACGACTAGCGGGAGGGTCGAGACAGATACGCAGTATTTT. This codes for CASTTSGRVETDTQYF. The chain combines TRBV19 with TRBJ2-3; 14 nucleotides align to TRBD2. The CDR3 loop spans 16 amino acids. Germline loops: CDR1 LNHDA, CDR2 SQIVND (reference sequence). J was trimmed by 3 bases and V by 7 bases; bases with no gene match: 6.

This clone was observed a few times. This chain links TRBV5-1 with TRBJ2-7, with 10 bases fitting TRBD2. The germline CDR1 and CDR2 sequences are SGHRS and YFSETQ. With V trimmed by 1 base and J by 7 bases, 14 bases remained unmatched. This CDR3 has 17 amino acids. CDR3 DNA sequence: TGCGCCAGCAGCTTGACTTCTAGCGGGAGTGATCTCGGGGAGCAGTACTTC. This sequence encodes CASSLTSSGSDLGEQYF.